This TCR beta chain was documented in a study of blood T cell repertoires in COVID-19 (dated by TCRdb to the early 2020s). General notes on the study: Collaborator samples came from the United States, Italy and Spain and covered acute and convalescent phases of COVID-19. The material from the prospective study consisted of cDNA or gDNA derived from T cells, B-cell-depleted T cells, or PBMCs. The dataset comprised deeply sampled blood TCRbeta repertoires from subjects exposed to, actively infected with, or recovered from COVID-19. The repertoires were released in a freely available public database meant as a resource for research on the immune response to SARS-CoV-2. The samples were drawn from the first 160 participants of the ongoing ImmuneRACE study and from roughly 1,300 subjects provided by 6 global collaborators. A de-identified subject ID, COVID-19 status, age in years and sex were almost always included in the sample metadata. Where HLA class I and class II types were available, the types were taken from metadata supplied by the sample provider, not from assay-based typing.

What the work shows at the level of the full study, not this receptor alone: The quantity of clinical and demographic metadata differed by source and by participant and was supplied without curation.

To note about this clone: Its cognate antigen has yet to be identified. Base qualities are missing; no much larger clone stands one base away.

In Seattle, one collaborating source enrolled patients while the infection was active and tracked those patients longitudinally over the course of disease. Whole blood was collected in K2EDTA tubes by collaborating institutions according to the institutions' own protocols. For TCRbeta analysis, collaborators shipped samples as frozen whole blood, isolated PBMCs, or DNA extracted from either of those sample types. The immunoSEQ Assay, a bias-controlled multiplex PCR, was used to amplify TCRbeta CDR3 regions from genomic DNA. Regarding the original processing steps: The number of nucleated cells in each sample was estimated from the amplification of reference gene primers within the assay. To quantify the absolute abundance of each unique TCRbeta CDR3 rearrangement, sequence reads were collapsed and filtered. Productive Simpson clonality was computed per sample as the square root of Simpson's diversity index over productive rearrangements. TCRdb limited this immuneACCESS table to in-frame rearrangements with V and J called. A share of clones is missing; checked studies link under half to unresolved V genes, and the rest is unexplained. V, J and clone size reflect that table, while D and trimming were determined from the DNA. Across this sample there are 200,000 to 250,000 clones, with under 90% seen only once. 7.8% of the sample lies in the top ten.

The TCR sequence derives from a woman older than 75 with COVID-19, enrolled during active disease. Sample: peripheral blood.

At the DNA level, the sequence is TGTGCCAGCAGCCCCAGGGTCACAGATACGCAGTATTTT. It translates as CASSPRVTDTQYF. The chain uses TRBV3-1 (or the pseudogene TRBV3-2) and TRBJ2-3; a tentative D call is TRBD1 (5 bases match). The CDR3 spans 13 residues, from the cysteine through the phenylalanine. The entry retains the CDR3 DNA only, 39 bases that are in frame from base 1. CDR1 and CDR2 (LGHDT, YNNKEL) derive from the germline V gene (reference sequence). Trimming at the junction amounts to 4 bases on V and 2 bases on J, and the germline ends lie 7 bases apart.